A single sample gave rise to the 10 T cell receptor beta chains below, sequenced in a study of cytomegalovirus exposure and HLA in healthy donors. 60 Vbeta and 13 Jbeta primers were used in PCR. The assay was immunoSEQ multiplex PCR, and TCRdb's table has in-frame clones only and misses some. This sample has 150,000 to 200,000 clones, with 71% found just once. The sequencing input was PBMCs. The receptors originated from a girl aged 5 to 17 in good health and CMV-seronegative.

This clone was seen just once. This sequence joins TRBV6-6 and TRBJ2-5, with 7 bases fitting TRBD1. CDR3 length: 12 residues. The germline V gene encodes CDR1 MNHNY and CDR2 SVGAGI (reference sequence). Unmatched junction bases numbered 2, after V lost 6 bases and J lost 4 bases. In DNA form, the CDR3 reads TGTGCCAGCAGCGACAGGGCAGAGACCCAGTACTTC. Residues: CASSDRAETQYF.

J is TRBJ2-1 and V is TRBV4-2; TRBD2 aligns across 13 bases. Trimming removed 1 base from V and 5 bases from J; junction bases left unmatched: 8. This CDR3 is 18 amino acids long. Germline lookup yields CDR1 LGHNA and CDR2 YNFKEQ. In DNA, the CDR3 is TGTGCCAGCAGCCAAGCTATACTAGCGGGGGGGACTAACAATGAGCAGTTCTTC. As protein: CASSQAILAGGTNNEQFF.

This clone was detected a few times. In DNA, the CDR3 is TGTGCCAGCAGCTTAGGGGCAGACTCCTACGAGCAGTACTTC. Translation gives CASSLGADSYEQYF. The chain is built from TRBV5-4 and TRBJ2-7, with a possible D match to TRBD1 (5 bases). V was cut by 2 bases and J by 0 bases, with 9 bases left in between. There are 14 residues in the CDR3. Germline values: CDR1 SGHNT, CDR2 YYREEE (reference sequence). Looking up the rest from reference TRBV5-4 and TRBJ2-7 gives the full variable domain: ETGVTQSPTHLIKTRGQQVTLRCSSQSGHNTVSWYQQALGQGPQFIFQYYREEENGRGNFPPRFSGLQFPNYSSELNVNALELDDSALYLCASSLGADSYEQYFGPGTRLTVT.

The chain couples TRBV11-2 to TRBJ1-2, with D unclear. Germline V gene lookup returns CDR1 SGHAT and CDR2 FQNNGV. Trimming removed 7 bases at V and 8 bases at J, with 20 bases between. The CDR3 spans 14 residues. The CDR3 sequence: CASTDGVRDLGYTF. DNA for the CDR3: TGTGCCAGCACTGACGGGGTAAGGGATCTCGGCTACACCTTC.

The CDR3, as DNA: TGTGCCAGCAGCTTAGGAACAGGGGAATGGGGAGCTGAAGCTTTCTTT. This sequence encodes CASSLGTGEWGAEAFF. This sequence joins TRBV7-9 and TRBJ1-1, with TRBD1 matching over 7 bases. The germline gives CDR1 SEHNR, CDR2 FQNEAQ (reference sequence). The ends lost 1 base at V and 6 bases at J; junction bases unmatched: 11. This CDR3 has 16 amino acids.

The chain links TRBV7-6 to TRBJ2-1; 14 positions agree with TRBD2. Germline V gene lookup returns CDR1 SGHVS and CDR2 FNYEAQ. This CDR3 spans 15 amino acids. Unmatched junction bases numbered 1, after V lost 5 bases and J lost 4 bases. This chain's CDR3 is CASSGLAGGYNEQFF. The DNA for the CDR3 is TGTGCCAGCAGCGGACTAGCGGGGGGATACAATGAGCAGTTCTTC. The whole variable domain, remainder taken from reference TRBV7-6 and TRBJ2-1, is GAGVSQSPRYKVTKRGQDVALRCDPISGHVSLYWYRQALGQGPEFLTYFNYEAQQDKSGLPNDRFSAERPEGSISTLTIQRTEQRDSAMYRCASSGLAGGYNEQFFGPGTRLTVL.

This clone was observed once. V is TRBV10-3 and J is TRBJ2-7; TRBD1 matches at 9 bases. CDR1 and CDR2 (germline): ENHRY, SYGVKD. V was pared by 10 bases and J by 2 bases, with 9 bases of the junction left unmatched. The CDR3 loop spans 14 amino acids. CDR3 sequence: CATRTGEVPYEQYF. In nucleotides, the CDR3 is TGTGCCACCAGGACAGGGGAGGTACCCTACGAGCAGTACTTC.

CDR3 amino acids: CASSKGRENYGYTF. Written as DNA, the CDR3 is TGTGCCAGCAGCAAAGGTAGGGAGAACTATGGCTACACCTTC. This chain connects TRBV21-1 to TRBJ1-2. TRBV21-1 is listed as a pseudogene. The CDR3 spans 14 residues.

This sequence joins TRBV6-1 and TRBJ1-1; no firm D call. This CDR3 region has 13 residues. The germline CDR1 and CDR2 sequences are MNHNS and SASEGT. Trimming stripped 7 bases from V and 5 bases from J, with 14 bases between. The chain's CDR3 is CASKWAGRTEAFF. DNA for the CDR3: TGTGCCAGCAAGTGGGCGGGGAGGACTGAAGCTTTCTTT.

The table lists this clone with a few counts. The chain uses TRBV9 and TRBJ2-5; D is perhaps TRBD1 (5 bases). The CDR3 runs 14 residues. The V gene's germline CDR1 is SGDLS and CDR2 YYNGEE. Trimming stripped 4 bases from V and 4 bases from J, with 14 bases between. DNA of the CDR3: TGTGCCAGCAGCCGCGGTTGGGGCCTAGAGACCCAGTACTTC. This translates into CASSRGWGLETQYF. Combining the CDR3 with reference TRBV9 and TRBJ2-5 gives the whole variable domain DSGVTQTPKHLITATGQRVTLRCSPRSGDLSVYWYQQSLDQGLQFLIQYYNGEERAKGNILERFSAQQFPDLHSELNLSSLELGDSALYFCASSRGWGLETQYFGPGTRLLVL.